The T cell receptor beta chain under discussion was sequenced for a study of blood T cells in healthy people across ages. Study-level results: Across the age range, TCR beta diversity per million T cells fell in a roughly linear way.

As concerns this clonotype: Its antigen is unknown.

Primed by a sample-barcoded 5' primer and a J-beta primer mix, a second PCR proceeded for about 7 to 11 cycles. Each of the samples gave a minimum of 2.5 million paired-end reads that contained CDR3. TCRdb reprocessed the 5' RACE reads with MiXCR, giving one entry per CDR3 protein. The table includes approximately 900,000 distinct CDR3 sequences, about 48% detected once. The CDR3 spans 15 residues. Per germline, CDR1 SGHRS and CDR2 YFSETQ. Trimming removed 5 bases at V and 1 base at J, with 10 bases between. Each donor had about 9.6 milliliters of peripheral blood drawn. The clonotype was recovered from a man aged 30 to 45 in good health. J is TRBJ2-6 and V is TRBV5-1; no clear D gene. The sequencing input was blood. The CDR3 sequence: CASSSRSSGANVLTF. CDR3 DNA sequence: TGCGCCAGCAGTTCTCGGTCGTCTGGGGCCAACGTCCTGACTTTC.